A single sample gave rise to the 18 T cell receptor beta chains below, sequenced in a study of blood T cells in healthy people across ages. A second PCR of 7 to 11 cycles used a sample-barcoded 5' primer and a J-beta primer mix. In TCRdb, the 5' RACE reads were re-called with MiXCR into one record per CDR3 protein. This sample has 1.5 million to 1.8 million distinct CDR3 sequences, with 40% to 45% found just once. Sequenced sample: blood. These receptors were obtained from a woman aged 18-35 years in good health.

Only a few counts were recorded for this clonotype. The J gene is TRBJ1-6, the V gene TRBV4-3; D ambiguous. Between the trimmed V and J ends, which lost 4 bases and 4 bases, there was a span of 14 bases. Germline loops: CDR1 LGHNA, CDR2 YSLEER. CDR3 length: 16 residues. Here the CDR3 reads CASSPGPEAYNSPLHF. CDR3 in DNA: TGCGCCAGCAGCCCCGGACCGGAGGCATATAATTCACCCCTCCACTTT.

V and J are TRBV9 and TRBJ2-1; 8 nucleotides align to TRBD2. V dropped 4 bases and J dropped 8; count of bases not matched to a gene: 8. The germline CDR1 and CDR2 sequences are SGDLS and YYNGEE. This CDR3 spans 14 amino acids. In nucleotides, the CDR3 is TGTGCCAGCAGCAATCGCGGGAGGTCCCATGAGCAGTTCTTC. Protein sequence: CASSNRGRSHEQFF.

This clonotype was seen a single time. This sequence may be a read error, since a much larger clone differs from it by one base. J is TRBJ2-1 and V is TRBV3-1, with D unclear. V was shortened by 3 bases and J by 6 bases, with 6 bases between the two germline ends. The CDR3 length is 12 residues. The V gene's germline CDR1 is LGHDT and CDR2 YNNKEL (reference sequence). The CDR3 region is CASSQYRNEQFF. The CDR3, as DNA: TGTGCCAGCAGCCAGTACCGCAATGAGCAGTTCTTC.

The chain is built from TRBV3-1 and TRBJ2-4, with D unresolved. The end of the DNA fits TRBJ2-7 better, so the J call may be wrong. The length of the CDR3 is 14 residues. Looked up from germline, CDR1 is LGHDT and CDR2 is YNNKEL (reference sequence). CDR3 bases: TGTGCCAGCAGCCAAGCTGACCGGGCTGGCGAGCAGTACTTC. This translates into CASSQADRAGEQYF.

J is TRBJ1-6 and V is TRBV4-1, with a possible D match to TRBD1 (5 bases). Germline V gene lookup returns CDR1 MGHRA and CDR2 YSYEKL. The CDR3 runs 14 residues. Trimming took 1 base from V and 8 from J, leaving 9 bases between them. The CDR3 DNA follows: TGCGCCAGCAGCCAAGGGGGACTCTATTCACCCCTCCACTTT. It specifies CASSQGGLYSPLHF.

This clonotype occurred a few times. The chain joins TRBV6-1 to TRBJ1-5, with TRBD1 identical over 8 bases. The CDR3 totals 15 residues. J lost 2 bases, V lost 6 bases, and 6 bases had no gene match. Germline assignment: CDR1 MNHNS and CDR2 SASEGT. This chain's CDR3 is CASSLATGGNQPQHF. In nucleotides, the CDR3 is TGTGCCAGCAGCCTCGCGACAGGGGGCAATCAGCCCCAGCATTTT.

There are many counts of this clonotype. The rearrangement joins TRBV27 to TRBJ1-3; D ambiguous. Germline V CDR1 and CDR2: MNHEY, SMNVEV (reference sequence). With 0 bases removed from V and 0 bases from J, the gap between germline ends came to 6 bases. This CDR3 has 15 amino acids. CDR3 bases: TGTGCCAGCAGTTTATCGTCGAGCTCTGGAAACACCATATATTTT. Amino acids: CASSLSSSSGNTIYF.

In its sample, this clonotype was seen many times. The V and J genes are TRBV4-3 and TRBJ2-4, with D possibly being TRBD1 or TRBD2 (5 bases each). CDR1 and CDR2 from the germline V gene are LGHNA and YSLEER. CDR3 length: 16 residues. V was cut by 0 bases and J by 1 base, with 10 bases left in between. The CDR3 spells CASSQDQGPAKNIQYF. CDR3 nucleotides: TGCGCCAGCAGCCAAGATCAGGGACCGGCCAAAAACATTCAGTACTTC.

This clonotype came up once. This rearrangement joins TRBV9 to TRBJ1-3, with 8 bases identical to TRBD1. The CDR3 is 15 residues long. J was trimmed by 11 bases and V by 1 base; bases with no gene match: 11. Looked up from germline, CDR1 is SGDLS and CDR2 is YYNGEE. The CDR3 loop reads CASSVHGTGPLAIYF. In nucleotides, the CDR3 is TGTGCCAGCAGCGTACACGGGACAGGTCCCTTGGCCATATATTTT.

J is TRBJ2-7 and V is TRBV20-1, with 9 bases aligning to TRBD1. The V gene's germline CDR1 is DFQATT and CDR2 SNEGSKA (reference sequence). The CDR3 has 16 residues. V dropped 4 bases and J dropped 3; count of bases not matched to a gene: 13. CDR3 residues: CSAKPSKPGQGYEQYF. CDR3 coding DNA: TGCAGTGCTAAGCCGTCTAAGCCGGGACAGGGCTACGAGCAGTACTTC.

For the CDR3, the DNA is TGTGCCAACACAAACGGGGAGACCCAGTACTTC. Translated, it gives CANTNGETQYF. The rearrangement joins TRBV7-9 to TRBJ2-4; D remains ambiguous. The closer fit of TRBJ2-5 to the DNA end suggests the J call may be wrong. CDR3 length: 11 amino acids. The germline gives CDR1 SEHNR, CDR2 FQNEAQ (reference sequence).

The chain carries TRBV20-1 and TRBJ1-5, with TRBD1 identical over 8 bases. With 6 bases clipped from V and 6 bases from J, the junction kept 7 bases outside the gene matches. Germline lookup yields CDR1 DFQATT and CDR2 SNEGSKA (reference sequence). The length of the CDR3 is 13 residues. CDR3 in DNA: TGCAGTGCCCGGACAGGGAACAGTCAGCCCCAGCATTTT. Translated: CSARTGNSQPQHF.

A note on this clonotype: One end of the junction fails to match germline, which may point to a read error. The chain joins TRBV5-1 to TRBJ2-1, with a possible D match to TRBD1 (5 bases). The germline gives CDR1 SGHRS, CDR2 YFSETQ. The CDR3 is made up of 13 amino acids. CDR3 sequence reads: CTSSLDPRVGQFF. The CDR3, as DNA: TGCACCAGCAGCTTGGACCCCAGGGTAGGGCAGTTCTTC.

The chain links TRBV7-2 to TRBJ2-7; 9 nucleotides align to TRBD1. The germline V gene encodes CDR1 SGHTA and CDR2 FQGNSA. This CDR3 is 15 amino acids long. After removal of 4 bases from V and 1 base from J, the junction contained 5 bases not matched to a gene. CDR3 loop: CASSSRDRDSYEQYF. The CDR3 nucleotides are TGTGCCAGCAGCTCCCGGGACAGGGATTCCTACGAGCAGTACTTC.

The gene calls are TRBV6-5 and TRBJ2-5; D is ambiguous. With 5 bases removed from V and 7 bases from J, the gap between germline ends came to 11 bases. CDR1 and CDR2 (germline): MNHEY, SVGAGI. CDR3 size: 12 residues. The CDR3 protein is CASSHRGGTQYF. CDR3 nucleotide sequence: TGTGCCAGCAGTCACCGCGGCGGGACCCAGTACTTC.

This chain connects TRBV4-1 to TRBJ2-1; no firm D call. CDR3 length: 17 residues. Trimming took 0 bases from V and 1 from J, leaving 13 bases between them. Germline V lookup: CDR1 MGHRA, CDR2 YSYEKL. CDR3 DNA: TGCGCCAGCAGCCAAGAAAGAGGCTTTGGATCCTACAATGAGCAGTTCTTC. Protein: CASSQERGFGSYNEQFF.

This rearrangement joins TRBV24-1 to TRBJ2-1; D is ambiguous. The V and J ends lost 4 bases and 6 bases respectively, with 12 bases between them. The CDR3 totals 14 residues. Germline lookup yields CDR1 KGHDR and CDR2 SFDVKD. CDR3: CATSDSDAANEQFF. The CDR3 coding sequence is TGTGCCACCAGTGACTCGGACGCGGCCAATGAGCAGTTCTTC.

The V and J genes are TRBV7-9 and TRBJ1-4, with 9 nucleotides matching TRBD1. From germline, CDR1 is SEHNR and CDR2 FQNEAQ (reference sequence). The V gene end was trimmed by 3 bases and the J gene end by 5 bases; junction bases not matched to a gene: 4. This CDR3 has 15 residues. CDR3 protein: CASSFSTGGNEKLFF. The CDR3 DNA sequence: TGTGCCAGCAGCTTTAGTACAGGGGGCAATGAAAAACTGTTTTTT.